Listed below are T cell receptor beta chains from one sample, sequenced in a study of siplizumab effects on memory and regulatory T cells. Method: immunoSEQ multiplex PCR; TCRdb's copy keeps in-frame clones and lacks some. The data show some 100,000 clones, 75% to 95% seen once. Material: CD4+ T cells sorted from blood. These receptors originate from a human donor in good health. Some clones in this sample may be carry-over from other donors' samples. Both conserved end residues are part of each CDR3. Fields, in order: clone size, D gene, V gene, J gene, CDR3 DNA, CDR3 protein. A D gene is named only where the DNA matches it firmly. Size is omitted from some rows. Given values are once, few, many or a class for expanded clones.

NA	NA	TRBV2	TRBJ2-4	TGTGCCAGCACGGGTGGGGTCAGGCCGGTTGCCAAAAACATTCAGTACTTC	CASTGGVRPVAKNIQYF
NA	NA	TRBV5-4	TRBJ2-4	TGTGCCAGCAGCTTAGGGTCGGGCGAGGGGCACATTCAGTACTTC	CASSLGSGEGHIQYF
NA	NA	TRBV13	TRBJ2-7	TGTGCCAGCAGCCTCCCCGGGGGATACGAGCAGTACTTC	CASSLPGGYEQYF
NA	NA	TRBV5-4	TRBJ2-6	TGTGCCAGCAGCTTCAATTCTGGGGCCAACGTCCTGACTTTC	CASSFNSGANVLTF
once	TRBD1	TRBV11-2	TRBJ2-3	TGTGCCAGCAGCTTAAGACTGGCAGGGGGCAGCACAGATACGCAGTATTTT	CASSLRLAGGSTDTQYF
NA	NA	TRBV27	TRBJ1-2	TGTGCCAGCAGTTTAAATGGGGCGGTCTACACCTTC	CASSLNGAVYTF
NA	TRBD2	TRBV7-9	TRBJ2-3	TGTGCCAGCAGCTCCCTTTTAGCGGGGACCACAGATACGCAGTATTTT	CASSSLLAGTTDTQYF
NA	TRBD2	TRBV6-1	TRBJ2-7	TGTGCCACCAGGACTAGCGGGACCTACGAGCAGTACTTC	CATRTSGTYEQYF
NA	NA	TRBV18	TRBJ2-7	TGTGCCAGCTCACTCGGGACGCAGTACGAGCAGTACTTC	CASSLGTQYEQYF
NA	NA	TRBV18	TRBJ2-3	TGTGCCAGCTCACCAACCACAGATACGCAGTATTTT	CASSPTTDTQYF
NA	TRBD2	TRBV19	TRBJ2-5	TGTGCCAGTAGTACCCGCGGGGGGGCTCGGGAGACCCAGTACTTC	CASSTRGGARETQYF
once	NA	TRBV19	TRBJ2-1	TGTGCCACCTCGGACAGATACAATGAGCAGTTCTTC	CATSDRYNEQFF
NA	NA	TRBV6-6	TRBJ2-1	TGTGCCAGCAGTCACCCGGGACAACGCTCCTACAATGAGCAGTTCTTC	CASSHPGQRSYNEQFF
NA	NA	TRBV29-1	TRBJ1-1	TGCAGCGTTGAAGTGGGTGCTGAAGCTTTCTTT	CSVEVGAEAFF
NA	NA	TRBV21-1	TRBJ2-5	TGTGCCAGCAGCAAAAACTTGGAGACCCAGTACTTC	CASSKNLETQYF
NA	NA	TRBV28	TRBJ1-1	TGTGCCAGCAGTTTACAGGGAGGGATGAACACTGAAGCTTTCTTT	CASSLQGGMNTEAFF
NA	TRBD1	TRBV6-5	TRBJ1-2	TGTGCCAGCAGTTACCCGGGACAGGGTTATGATGGCTACACCTTC	CASSYPGQGYDGYTF
few	NA	TRBV5-5	TRBJ1-5	TGTGCCAGCAGCACAGGGAATCAGCCCCAGCATTTT	CASSTGNQPQHF
NA	NA	TRBV19	TRBJ1-1	TGTGCCAGTAGTATTCGGTGGGGGGCCCTAACCTCCATGAACACTGAAGCTTTCTTT	CASSIRWGALTSMNTEAFF
NA	TRBD1	TRBV5-4	TRBJ1-1	TGTGCCAGCAGCACCCGACAGGGGACGAACACTGAAGCTTTCTTT	CASSTRQGTNTEAFF
NA	NA	TRBV6-1	TRBJ2-3	TGTGCCAGCAGGGTACAGCGAGTCACAGATACGCAGTATTTT	CASRVQRVTDTQYF
NA	NA	TRBV28	TRBJ2-3	TGTGCCAGCAGTGGGGTAGACGGGGGTCCTGAGACAGATACGCAGTATTTT	CASSGVDGGPETDTQYF
NA	NA	TRBV2	TRBJ2-3	TGTGCCAGCTCGCGGCAGGGGAGCACAGATACGCAGTATTTT	CASSRQGSTDTQYF
NA	TRBD2	TRBV6-1	TRBJ2-3	TGTGCCAGCAGTGAAGGTTTCTTGGCTAGCGGGAGCACAGATACGCAGTATTTT	CASSEGFLASGSTDTQYF
NA	NA	TRBV9	TRBJ2-5	TGTGCCAGCAGCCTCCATTCCGGGGTCCAAGAGACCCAGTACTTC	CASSLHSGVQETQYF
NA	NA	TRBV19	TRBJ2-7	TGTGCCAGTAGTATAGATCGAGACAAATACGAGCAGTACTTC	CASSIDRDKYEQYF
NA	TRBD2	TRBV2	TRBJ2-1	TGTGCCAGCAGGTCGGGACTAGGGGACAATGAGCAGTTCTTC	CASRSGLGDNEQFF
few	NA	TRBV12-5	TRBJ1-4	TGTGCTAGTGGTTTGATCAGGACAACTAATGAAAAACTGTTTTTT	CASGLIRTTNEKLFF
NA	TRBD2	TRBV7-9	TRBJ2-3	TGTGCCAGCAGCTGGGCTAGCGGGAGAACCGCATTATATACGCAGTATTTT	CASSWASGRTALYTQYF
NA	NA	TRBV6-5	TRBJ2-3	TGTGCCAGCAGTTACTCTGATACGCAGTATTTT	CASSYSDTQYF
once	TRBD1	TRBV19	TRBJ1-1	TGTGCCAGTAGTACCGGGACAGATTCTGAAGCTTTCTTT	CASSTGTDSEAFF
NA	TRBD1	TRBV6-6	TRBJ2-1	TGTGCCAGCAGTCCCGGACAGGGGTACCTACGCAAGGAGCAGTTCTTC	CASSPGQGYLRKEQFF
NA	NA	TRBV5-6	TRBJ2-5	TGTGCCAGCTCCCGCCGGATGGGCGGGGAGACCCAGTACTTC	CASSRRMGGETQYF
NA	TRBD2	TRBV5-1	TRBJ2-7	TGCGCCAGCAGCTCCTCGACTAGCGGCCTACGAGTGCAGTACTTC	CASSSSTSGLRVQYF
NA	TRBD1	TRBV5-5	TRBJ2-2	TGTGCCAGCAGCTTTGGACAGGGGAGGAACACCGGGGAGCTGTTTTTT	CASSFGQGRNTGELFF
NA	NA	TRBV6-6	TRBJ2-3	TGTGCCAGCAGTTACCTTACAGGGTCCGAGGGAGATACGCAGTATTTT	CASSYLTGSEGDTQYF
NA	NA	TRBV11-2	TRBJ1-1	TGTGCCAGCAGCTTAGAAAGGCGGGTGAACACTGAAGCTTTCTTT	CASSLERRVNTEAFF
NA	NA	TRBV19	TRBJ1-1	TGTGCCAGTAGACGGTCCTTTGGTGACACTGAAGCTTTCTTT	CASRRSFGDTEAFF
NA	NA	TRBV7-8	TRBJ2-1	TGTGCCAGCAGCTTAATGGGAACCGGGACTGGGAACGTTGAGCAGTTCTTC	CASSLMGTGTGNVEQFF
NA	NA	TRBV7-3	TRBJ2-3	TGTGCCAGCAGCTCCCTAGCGAGGGGCACAGATACGCAGTATTTT	CASSSLARGTDTQYF
NA	NA	TRBV27	TRBJ1-5	TGTGCCAGCAGTTTATTTGGTCTAGATCAGCCCCAGCATTTT	CASSLFGLDQPQHF
NA	NA	TRBV18	TRBJ1-2	TGTGCCAGCTCACCGGGAGGGGGGCATGGCTACACCTTC	CASSPGGGHGYTF
NA	NA	TRBV11-2	TRBJ2-3	TGTGCCAGCAGCTTAGACCCTACAAATACGCAGTATTTT	CASSLDPTNTQYF